These 29 T cell receptor beta chains were sequenced from one sample in a study of T-cell reconstitution after alpha-beta-depleted transplantation in children. Preparing the TCRbeta library involved the use of unique molecular identifiers. TCRdb used MiXCR to reprocess the PCR reads, holding one entry per CDR3 protein. The table has 450,000 to 600,000 distinct CDR3 sequences, around 17% seen once; the top ten hold more than 2.5%. This sample comprised PBMCs from the stem cell graft donor, obtained from the stem cell graft. The receptors originated from a human donor who donated a stem cell graft to a child with acute lymphoblastic leukemia.

This chain's CDR3 is CASSPRRARGTGELFF. The CDR3 bases are TGTGCCAGCAGCCCACGTAGGGCCAGGGGAACCGGGGAGCTGTTTTTT. This sequence joins TRBV7-9 and TRBJ2-2, with D maybe TRBD1 (6 bases). The V gene lost 5 bases and the J gene lost 5 bases, with 18 bases spanning the gap. Germline-derived CDR1 and CDR2 are SEHNR and FQNEAQ (reference sequence). This CDR3 has 16 residues.

There are a few counts of this clonotype. The rearrangement links TRBV18 to TRBJ1-2, with 8 bases identical to TRBD1. This CDR3 contains 14 residues. The junction had 4 bases not matched to a gene; V was cut back by 4 bases and J by 3 bases. CDR1 is KGHSH, CDR2 LQKENI, per germline. The CDR3 loop is CASSQGQGDYGYTF. CDR3 coding DNA: TGTGCCAGCTCACAAGGACAGGGTGACTATGGCTACACCTTC.

The genes are TRBV20-1 and TRBJ1-3; no clear D. This CDR3 has 13 amino acids. Trimming took off 3 bases at V and 7 bases at J, with 13 bases between the two ends. The germline CDR1 and CDR2 sequences are DFQATT and SNEGSKA (reference sequence). The DNA for the CDR3 is TGCAGTGCTAGTTTAGGATACGGTAACACCATATATTTT. Encoded protein: CSASLGYGNTIYF.

The chain recombines TRBV2 with TRBJ2-3; 11 nucleotides agree with TRBD2. The CDR3 spans 17 residues. The V segment lost 6 bases and the J segment 2 bases; nucleotides outside the gene matches: 10. CDR1 and CDR2 from the germline V gene are SNHLY and FYNNEI. CDR3 in amino acids: CASSSLSSGRNTDTQYF. For the CDR3, the DNA is TGTGCCAGCAGCTCACTTTCTAGCGGGAGGAACACAGATACGCAGTATTTT.

For the CDR3, the DNA is TGCGCCAGCAGCCCGGAAGGGGTCCAATACGAGCAGTACTTC. As protein: CASSPEGVQYEQYF. The genes are TRBV4-1 and TRBJ2-7; a weak D match, TRBD1 (5 bases). CDR1 is MGHRA and CDR2 is YSYEKL in the germline V gene. The ends were cut back, 4 bases at V and 4 bases at J, with 14 bases in the middle. The length of the CDR3 is 14 residues.

This clonotype was detected many times. The rearrangement links TRBV3-1 to TRBJ2-7; TRBD2 matches at 8 bases. The germline gives CDR1 LGHDT, CDR2 YNNKEL (reference sequence). Unmatched junction bases numbered 12, after V lost 0 bases and J lost 5 bases. The CDR3 extends over 17 amino acids. The CDR3 DNA follows: TGTGCCAGCAGCCAAGACCCAGATTTGAGCGGGAGAGACGAGCAGTACTTC. Translation: CASSQDPDLSGRDEQYF.

V usage is TRBV7-2 and J usage is TRBJ1-1; D is undetermined. In germline, CDR1 is SGHTA, CDR2 FQGNSA. Trimming cost V 0 bases and J 1 base, with 9 bases left between them. This CDR3 has 15 residues. CDR3 sequence: CASSLAAGANTEAFF. CDR3 bases: TGTGCCAGCAGCTTAGCGGCTGGAGCGAACACTGAAGCTTTCTTT.

The chain recombines TRBV12-3 or TRBV12-4 with TRBJ2-1; 7 nucleotides agree with TRBD2. This CDR3 is built from 14 residues. With V trimmed by 6 bases and J by 4 bases, 6 bases remained unmatched. Here the CDR3 reads CASSSGLPYNEQFF. The CDR3 DNA sequence: TGTGCCAGCAGCTCGGGACTACCTTACAATGAGCAGTTCTTC.

This clonotype was counted between two and nine times. J is TRBJ2-1 and V is TRBV5-1; either TRBD1 or TRBD2 may supply D (6 bases each). Germline CDR1 is SGHRS and CDR2 is YFSETQ. V was shortened by 7 bases and J by 6 bases, with 14 bases between the two germline ends. This CDR3 has 13 residues. The CDR3 region is CASLGGNPNEQFF. The CDR3 nucleotides are TGCGCCAGCTTAGGGGGGAATCCCAATGAGCAGTTCTTC.

This clonotype was recorded a few times. This sequence joins TRBV20-1 and TRBJ2-3; maybe TRBD2 (6 bases). Per germline, CDR1 DFQATT and CDR2 SNEGSKA (reference sequence). Trimming removed 3 bases at V and 1 base at J, with 11 bases between. The CDR3 is 14 residues long. CDR3 sequence: CSASEWEGTDTQYF. CDR3 DNA: TGCAGTGCTAGTGAGTGGGAGGGCACAGATACGCAGTATTTT.

This clonotype was detected a few times. The V call is TRBV20-1, the J call TRBJ2-4; TRBD2 matches at 7 bases. CDR3 length equals 15 residues. Germline V lookup: CDR1 DFQATT, CDR2 SNEGSKA (reference sequence). V lost 0 bases, J lost 8 bases, and 10 bases stayed unmatched. The CDR3 region is CSARDIGIAGDIQYF. As DNA, the CDR3 is TGCAGTGCTAGAGATATCGGGATTGCGGGGGACATTCAGTACTTC.

This chain links TRBV2 with TRBJ2-7, with TRBD1 identical over 7 bases. This CDR3 spans 16 amino acids. Per the germline V gene, CDR1 is SNHLY and CDR2 is FYNNEI. With 1 base clipped from V and 4 bases from J, the junction kept 10 bases outside the gene matches. The CDR3 DNA follows: TGTGCCAGCAGTGAAGGTCTCGGGACAGCGCTTTACGAGCAGTACTTC. This encodes CASSEGLGTALYEQYF.

The chain combines TRBV12-3 or TRBV12-4 with TRBJ1-1, with D perhaps matching TRBD1 (6 bases). The CDR3 has 12 residues. Trimming stripped 5 bases from V and 7 bases from J, with 11 bases between. For the CDR3, the DNA is TGTGCCAGCAGTAAACAGGGAGATGAAGCTTTCTTT. It codes for CASSKQGDEAFF.

This clonotype has a handful of counts. J is TRBJ1-5 and V is TRBV30, with 9 bases lining up with TRBD1. The J segment lost 1 base and the V segment lost 1 base, leaving 5 bases of the junction unmatched. Germline values: CDR1 GTSNPN, CDR2 SVGIG (reference sequence). The CDR3 has 16 residues. The CDR3 DNA sequence: TGTGCCTGGAGTGACACAGGGGGCTTGAGCAATCAGCCCCAGCATTTT. Translation gives CAWSDTGGLSNQPQHF.

This clonotype turned up a few times. The gene calls are TRBV20-1 and TRBJ2-7, with D perhaps matching TRBD1 (6 bases). V shed 4 bases and J shed 5 bases, with 18 bases lying between them. Germline V gene data show CDR1 as DFQATT and CDR2 as SNEGSKA (reference sequence). The CDR3 is 14 residues long. The CDR3 coding sequence is TGCAGTGCTACCATCCCTTACAGGGCCCACGAGCAGTACTTC. Protein: CSATIPYRAHEQYF.

This clonotype was seen a handful of times. The chain uses TRBV27 and TRBJ2-2; D might be TRBD2 (5 bases). CDR3 length equals 14 residues. CDR1 and CDR2 from the germline V gene are MNHEY and SMNVEV (reference sequence). Trimming took 3 bases from V and 5 from J, leaving 10 bases between them. As DNA, the CDR3 is TGTGCCAGCAGTTTCCGGACTGGTACCGGGGAGCTGTTTTTT. It yields the protein CASSFRTGTGELFF.

DNA of the CDR3: TGTGCCAGCAGCCCCGAGTTCCTCGAGCAGTACTTC. Translating it yields CASSPEFLEQYF. V and J are TRBV6-2 or TRBV6-3 and TRBJ2-7; D is undetermined. From germline, CDR1 is MNHEY and CDR2 SVGEGT. The CDR3 covers 12 residues. The V and J ends lost 6 bases and 6 bases respectively, with 12 bases between them.

This clonotype was picked up a small number of times. The V call is TRBV12-3 or TRBV12-4, the J call TRBJ1-1, with D unclear. Trimming cost V 8 bases and J 0 bases, with 7 bases left between them. There are 12 residues in the CDR3. CDR3 sequence reads: CASGRMNTEAFF. In nucleotides, the CDR3 is TGTGCCAGCGGTCGGATGAACACTGAAGCTTTCTTT.

On this clonotype itself: This may be a read error, as it is one base from a much larger clone. The chain joins TRBV20-1 to TRBJ2-2; D is possibly TRBD1 (6 bases). Germline V CDR1 and CDR2: DFQATT, SNEGSKA (reference sequence). Trimming stripped 2 bases from V and 0 bases from J, with 10 bases between. There are 15 residues in the CDR3. CDR3 nucleotide sequence: TGCAGTGCTAGAACACAGGGTCCGAACACCGGGGAGCTGTTTTTT. Amino acids: CSARTQGPNTGELFF.

The V and J genes are TRBV29-1 and TRBJ2-2; D gene ambiguous. Trimming took 5 bases from V and 7 from J, leaving 17 bases between them. From germline, CDR1 is SQVTM and CDR2 ANQGSEA. This CDR3 has 14 residues. The DNA of the CDR3 is TGCAGCGTTTCAATGGGCCAAAGTCGCGGGGAGCTGTTTTTT. Protein: CSVSMGQSRGELFF.

This clonotype was found a few times. CDR3 protein: CASRSRSGNTIYF. CDR3 nucleotide sequence: TGCGCCAGCAGGAGCCGCTCTGGAAACACCATATATTTT. V usage is TRBV5-1 and J usage is TRBJ1-3, with D hard to call. The CDR3 is 13 residues long. V lost 5 bases to trimming and J lost 0 bases, with 6 bases between them. Per germline, CDR1 SGHRS and CDR2 YFSETQ.

This chain uses TRBV5-1 with TRBJ2-7; D is undetermined. Germline V gives CDR1 SGHRS, CDR2 YFSETQ. This CDR3 spans 14 amino acids. V was trimmed by 0 bases and J by 4 bases, leaving 11 bases between them. The CDR3 region is CASSLVSAGYEQYF. The CDR3 DNA sequence: TGCGCCAGCAGCTTGGTCAGCGCCGGATACGAGCAGTACTTC.

This clonotype has more than one count but fewer than ten. This chain connects TRBV6-5 to TRBJ1-4; no clear D. V lost 2 bases and J 0 bases, leaving 10 bases between the germline ends. Germline CDR1 is MNHEY and CDR2 is SVGAGI. This CDR3 is built from 16 residues. The CDR3 DNA sequence: TGTGCCAGCAGTTACGGGGTCCACTCAACTAATGAAAAACTGTTTTTT. The encoded protein is CASSYGVHSTNEKLFF.

V gene TRBV2 combines with J gene TRBJ2-2; D not certain. Between the trimmed V and J ends, which lost 4 bases and 0 bases, there was a span of 12 bases. The CDR3 is made up of 16 amino acids. Germline V gene lookup returns CDR1 SNHLY and CDR2 FYNNEI. CDR3 coding DNA: TGTGCCAGCAGTGTCCAGCTACCCGCGAACACCGGGGAGCTGTTTTTT. Translating it yields CASSVQLPANTGELFF.

This clonotype appeared a few times. The CDR3 reads CASSLVPPANTGELFF. CDR3 DNA: TGCGCCAGCAGCTTGGTACCTCCCGCGAACACCGGGGAGCTGTTTTTT. J is TRBJ2-2 and V is TRBV5-1; no definite D call. This CDR3 comprises 16 residues. The germline CDR1 and CDR2 sequences are SGHRS and YFSETQ. V was cut by 0 bases and J by 0 bases, with 9 bases left in between.

The chain uses TRBV7-3 and TRBJ2-2, with no clear D. There are 16 residues in the CDR3. Germline CDR1 and CDR2: SGHTA and FQGTGA. Trimming stripped 0 bases from V and 6 bases from J, with 14 bases between. The DNA of the CDR3 is TGTGCCAGCAGCTTAACTACCCCAATGAGTGCCGGGGAGCTGTTTTTT. Protein: CASSLTTPMSAGELFF. Full variable domain (rest looked up from reference TRBV7-3 and TRBJ2-2): GAGVSQTPSNKVTEKGKYVELRCDPISGHTALYWYRQSLGQGPEFLIYFQGTGAADDSGLPNDRFFAVRPEGSVSTLKIQRTERGDSAVYLCASSLTTPMSAGELFFGEGSRLTVL.

This clonotype came up once. The J gene is TRBJ2-7, the V gene TRBV5-1, with D perhaps matching TRBD2 (6 bases). The CDR3 totals 17 residues. The V gene's germline CDR1 is SGHRS and CDR2 YFSETQ. Trimming left V 3 bases short and J 3 bases short, with 22 bases between. The CDR3 loop reads CASSSGLANPPVYEQYF. CDR3 in DNA: TGCGCCAGCAGCTCGGGACTGGCAAACCCTCCCGTCTACGAGCAGTACTTC.

This clonotype was detected only a few times. The V and J genes are TRBV5-1 and TRBJ2-7; the match to TRBD1 covers 9 bases. Trimming cost V 3 bases and J 3 bases; bases outside gene matches: 10. Germline CDR1 is SGHRS and CDR2 is YFSETQ. The CDR3 is made up of 16 amino acids. CDR3 loop: CASSSTPGTGYYEQYF. The CDR3 bases are TGCGCCAGCAGCTCTACCCCCGGGACAGGGTACTACGAGCAGTACTTC. The full variable domain, completed using reference TRBV5-1 and TRBJ2-7, is KAGVTQTPRYLIKTRGQQVTLSCSPISGHRSVSWYQQTPGQGLQFLFEYFSETQRNKGNFPGRFSGRQFSNSRSEMNVSTLELGDSALYLCASSSTPGTGYYEQYFGPGTRLTVT.

The rearrangement uses TRBV29-1 and TRBJ2-5; the D call may be TRBD1 or TRBD2 (7 bases each). This CDR3 spans 15 amino acids. Germline V gene sequence: CDR1 SQVTM, CDR2 ANQGSEA. Trimming left V 0 bases short and J 5 bases short, with 16 bases between. The CDR3: CSVEDLRQGGETQYF. CDR3 nucleotides: TGCAGCGTTGAAGATCTTCGACAGGGAGGGGAGACCCAGTACTTC.